What follows is one T cell receptor (beta chain) and its context. The clone's antigen remains unknown. There are no base qualities to consult, and no much larger clone falls within one base. In the same sample, other DNA sequences code for this CDR3. The immunoSEQ Assay was used to sequence TCR beta CDR3 regions from DNA. The paper's data handling went like this. To compute T cell density, TCR beta template counts were normalized to usable DNA, which was estimated by amplifying housekeeping genes. Richness was estimated with the preseqR package, extrapolating to 400,000 templates for PBMC samples and 120,000 templates for tissue samples. Clonality was taken to be one minus Pielou's evenness. Tissue-enriched TCRs were identified through differential abundance testing performed on productive amino-acid clonotypes, with a minimum total count of 5 and an alpha of 0.1. The Jaccard Index and the Morisita Overlap Index were used to measure how much the repertoires overlapped between compartments. GLIPH clustered TCR beta CDR3s with public tetramer-defined viral CDR3s; viral motifs required at least three viral sequences plus V-gene enrichment. This is the immuneACCESS table as TCRdb keeps it, with only in-frame sequences that have V and J called. A part of the clones is gone; compared with another copy, unresolved V genes explain less than half, and the rest is unexplained. That table is the source of V, J and clone size, and D and trimming were worked out from the DNA. The sample table shows about 28,000 clones, and 92% are seen once. Roughly 4% of the sample goes to the ten largest clones.

This record belongs to a study of T cells in localized non-small cell lung cancer (dated by TCRdb to between 2020 and 2021). Broadly, across the study: Comparing tumors with uninvolved tumor-adjacent lungs, the study looked at the T cell repertoires of fewer than 250 patients with early-stage NSCLC. The cohort was made up of around 250 treatment-naive NSCLC patients whose localized lung tumors had been resected. A mean age of 66.3 years was recorded for the NSCLC patients, of whom more than 120 were male and 95 to 110 were female. Results the study describes overall, beyond this receptor: The highest T cell clonality was observed in uninvolved tumor-adjacent lung, where clonality exceeded that of tumor, suggesting that antigenic responses were more focused in uninvolved tumor-adjacent lung. Multi-region tumor sequencing was not performed, so intratumor heterogeneity could not be excluded. Because the study design was exploratory, TCR variables were selected using unadjusted p-values without false-discovery rate correction. Of the top 100 tumor clones, a median of approximately 60 were detected in paired uninvolved adjacent lung; about 28 were also among that lung's top 100. Higher blood T cell density associated with longer overall survival, while higher adjacent-lung clonality associated with shorter survival.

The CDR3 contains 15 residues, cysteine and phenylalanine counted. Just CDR3 DNA is preserved here, 45 bases in frame from base 1. V was cut back by 3 bases and J by 6 bases, leaving a gap of 12 bases between them. As encoded in the germline V gene, CDR1 is SNHLY while CDR2 is FYNNEI. At diagnosis, tumor, uninvolved tumor-adjacent lung and peripheral blood were collected and then preserved as a mix of FFPE and fresh-frozen material. For TCR repertoire profiling, blood samples were analyzed in the form of peripheral blood mononuclear cells. The sequence was collected from a woman aged 40-69 years with stage III lung adenocarcinoma. The chain uses TRBV2 and TRBJ1-6, and the D gene may be TRBD1, 5 bases matching. The specimen comprised peripheral blood mononuclear cells, sampled before any cancer treatment. The DNA sequence is given as TGTGCCAGCAGTGAGGAGGGACTCTCTAATTCACCCCTCCACTTT. The translation is CASSEEGLSNSPLHF.